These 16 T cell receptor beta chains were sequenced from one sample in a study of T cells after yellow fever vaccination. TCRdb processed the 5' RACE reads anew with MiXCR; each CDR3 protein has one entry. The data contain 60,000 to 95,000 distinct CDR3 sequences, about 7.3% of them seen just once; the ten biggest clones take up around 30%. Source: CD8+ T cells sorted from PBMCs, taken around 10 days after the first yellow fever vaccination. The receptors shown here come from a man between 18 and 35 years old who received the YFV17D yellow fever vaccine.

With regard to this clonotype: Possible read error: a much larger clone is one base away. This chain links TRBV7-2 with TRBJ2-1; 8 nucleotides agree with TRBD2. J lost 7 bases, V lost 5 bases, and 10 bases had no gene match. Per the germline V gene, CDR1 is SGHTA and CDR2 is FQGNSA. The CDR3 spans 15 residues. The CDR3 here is CASSQGPAGVNEQFF. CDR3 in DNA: TGTGCCAGCAGCCAGGGACCAGCGGGGGTGAATGAGCAGTTCTTC.

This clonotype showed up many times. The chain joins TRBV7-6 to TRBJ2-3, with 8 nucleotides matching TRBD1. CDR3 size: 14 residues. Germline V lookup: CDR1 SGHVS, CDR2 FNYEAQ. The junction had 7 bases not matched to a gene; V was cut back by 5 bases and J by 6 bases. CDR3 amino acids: CASSLGTGPDTQYF. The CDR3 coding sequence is TGTGCCAGCAGCCTTGGGACAGGCCCGGATACGCAGTATTTT.

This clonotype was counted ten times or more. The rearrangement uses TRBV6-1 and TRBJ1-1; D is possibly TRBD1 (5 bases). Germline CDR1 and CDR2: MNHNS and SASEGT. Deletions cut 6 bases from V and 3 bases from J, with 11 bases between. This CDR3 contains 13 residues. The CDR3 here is CASRGARDTEAFF. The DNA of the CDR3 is TGTGCCAGCAGAGGGGCTAGGGACACTGAAGCTTTCTTT.

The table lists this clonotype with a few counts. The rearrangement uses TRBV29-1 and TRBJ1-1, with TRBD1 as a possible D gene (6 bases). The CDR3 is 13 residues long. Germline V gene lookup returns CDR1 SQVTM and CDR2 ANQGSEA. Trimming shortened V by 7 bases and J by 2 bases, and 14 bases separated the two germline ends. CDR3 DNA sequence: TGCAGCGGCGAACAGGGTATAAACACTGAAGCTTTCTTT. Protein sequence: CSGEQGINTEAFF. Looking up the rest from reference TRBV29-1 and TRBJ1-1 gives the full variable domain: SAVISQKPSRDICQRGTSLTIQCQVDSQVTMMFWYRQQPGQSLTLIATANQGSEATYESGFVIDKFPISRPNLTFSTLTVSNMSPEDSSIYLCSGEQGINTEAFFGQGTRLTVV.

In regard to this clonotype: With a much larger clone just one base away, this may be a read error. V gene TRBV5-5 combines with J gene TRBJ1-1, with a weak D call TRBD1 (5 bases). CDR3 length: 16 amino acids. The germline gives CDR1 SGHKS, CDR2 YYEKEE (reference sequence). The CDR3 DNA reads TGTGGCAGCAGCGTTGACGGGGGGATCATGAACACTGAAGCTTTCTTT. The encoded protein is CGSSVDGGIMNTEAFF. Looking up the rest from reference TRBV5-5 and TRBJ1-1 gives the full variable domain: DAGVTQSPTHLIKTRGQQVTLRCSPISGHKSVSWYQQVLGQGPQFIFQYYEKEERGRGNFPDRFSARQFPNYSSELNVNALLLGDSALYLCGSSVDGGIMNTEAFFGQGTRLTVV.

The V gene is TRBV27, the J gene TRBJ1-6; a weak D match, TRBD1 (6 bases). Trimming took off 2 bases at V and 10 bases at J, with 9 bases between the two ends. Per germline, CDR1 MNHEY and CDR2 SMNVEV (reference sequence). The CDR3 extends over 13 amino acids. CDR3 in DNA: TGTGCCAGCAGTTTAGGGGGCGGATCACCCCTCCACTTT. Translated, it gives CASSLGGGSPLHF.

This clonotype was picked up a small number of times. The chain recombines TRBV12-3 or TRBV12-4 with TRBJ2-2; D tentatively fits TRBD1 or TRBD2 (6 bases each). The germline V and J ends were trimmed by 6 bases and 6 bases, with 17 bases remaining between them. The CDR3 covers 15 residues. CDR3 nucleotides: TGTGCCAGCAGAAGCGAGGGGGGCAAAGCCGGGGAGCTGTTTTTT. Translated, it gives CASRSEGGKAGELFF.

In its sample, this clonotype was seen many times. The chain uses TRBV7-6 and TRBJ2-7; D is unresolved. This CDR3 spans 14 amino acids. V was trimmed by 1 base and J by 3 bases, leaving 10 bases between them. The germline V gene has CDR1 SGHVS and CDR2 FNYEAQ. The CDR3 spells CASSLGMNGYEQYV. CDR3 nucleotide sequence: TGTGCCAGCAGCTTAGGAATGAATGGCTACGAGCAGTACGTC.

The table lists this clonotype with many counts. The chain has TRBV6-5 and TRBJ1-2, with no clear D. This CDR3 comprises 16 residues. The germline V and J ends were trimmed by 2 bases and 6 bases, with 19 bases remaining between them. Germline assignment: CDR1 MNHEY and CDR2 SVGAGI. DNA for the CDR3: TGTGCCAGCAGTTACGGAGAAGTTACCTTATATGATGGCTACACCTTC. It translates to CASSYGEVTLYDGYTF.

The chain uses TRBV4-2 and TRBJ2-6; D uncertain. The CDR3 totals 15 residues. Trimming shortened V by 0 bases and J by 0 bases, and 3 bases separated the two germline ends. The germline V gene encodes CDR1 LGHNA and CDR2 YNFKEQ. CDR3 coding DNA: TGTGCCAGCAGCCAAGAAGCCTCTGGGGCCAACGTCCTGACTTTC. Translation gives CASSQEASGANVLTF.

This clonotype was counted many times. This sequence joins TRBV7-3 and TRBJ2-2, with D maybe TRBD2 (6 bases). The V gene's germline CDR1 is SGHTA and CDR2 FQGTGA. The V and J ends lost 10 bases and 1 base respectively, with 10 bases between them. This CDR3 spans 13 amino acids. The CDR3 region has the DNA TGTGCCAATACGGGACTGAACACCGGGGAGCTGTTTTTT. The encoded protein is CANTGLNTGELFF.

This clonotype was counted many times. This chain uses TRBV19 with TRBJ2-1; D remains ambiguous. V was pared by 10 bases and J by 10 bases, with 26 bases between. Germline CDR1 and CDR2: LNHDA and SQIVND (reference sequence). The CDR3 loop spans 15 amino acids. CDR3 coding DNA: TGTGCCACCTGCGAACGCGGAATGCCCCTGGGGGAGCAGTTCTTC. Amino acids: CATCERGMPLGEQFF.

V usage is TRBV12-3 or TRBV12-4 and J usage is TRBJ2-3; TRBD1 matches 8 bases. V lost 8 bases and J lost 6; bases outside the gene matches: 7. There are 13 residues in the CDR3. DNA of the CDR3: TGTGCCAGCGGACAGGGTACTTTGGATACGCAGTATTTT. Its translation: CASGQGTLDTQYF.

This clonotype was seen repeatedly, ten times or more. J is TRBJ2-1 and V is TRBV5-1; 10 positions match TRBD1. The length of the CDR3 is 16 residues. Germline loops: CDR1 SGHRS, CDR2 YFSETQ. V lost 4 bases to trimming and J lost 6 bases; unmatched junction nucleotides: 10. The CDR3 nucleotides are TGCGCCAGCAGCCCGGTCCACGACAGGGGGCCCAATGAGCAGTTCTTC. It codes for CASSPVHDRGPNEQFF. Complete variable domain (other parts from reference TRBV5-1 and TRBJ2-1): KAGVTQTPRYLIKTRGQQVTLSCSPISGHRSVSWYQQTPGQGLQFLFEYFSETQRNKGNFPGRFSGRQFSNSRSEMNVSTLELGDSALYLCASSPVHDRGPNEQFFGPGTRLTVL.

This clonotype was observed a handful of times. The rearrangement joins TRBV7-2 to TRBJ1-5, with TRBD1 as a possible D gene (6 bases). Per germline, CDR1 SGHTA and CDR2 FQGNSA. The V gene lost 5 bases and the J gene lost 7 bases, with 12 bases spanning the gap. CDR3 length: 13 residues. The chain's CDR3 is CASSRTVGQPQHF. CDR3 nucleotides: TGTGCCAGCAGCCGGACAGTCGGACAGCCCCAGCATTTT.

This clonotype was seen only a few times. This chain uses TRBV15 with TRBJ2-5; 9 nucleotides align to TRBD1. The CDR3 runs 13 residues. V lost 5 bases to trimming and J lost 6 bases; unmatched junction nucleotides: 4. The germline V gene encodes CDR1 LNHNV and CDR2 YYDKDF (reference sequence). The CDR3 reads CATSPGQGQTQYF. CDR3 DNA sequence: TGTGCCACCAGCCCGGGACAGGGCCAGACCCAGTACTTC.